This is a list of T cell receptor beta chains from one sample in a study of T cell clonotyping in hematopoietic cell transplantation. Measured with immunoSEQ multiplex PCR; TCRdb has only the in-frame clones, and not every one. The table shows approximately 42,000 clones, with 75% to 90% occurring only once. Material: peripheral blood mononuclear cells, obtained before stem cell transplant. These receptors were collected from a man in his 60s with acute myeloid leukemia. Some clones in this sample may be carry-over from other donors' samples. The CDR3 runs from the conserved cysteine through the conserved F or W. The order of the fields is J gene, V gene, clone size, D gene, CDR3 protein, CDR3 DNA. A D gene is named only where the DNA matches it firmly. Only part of the rows carry a size: once, few, many, or a class if the clone is expanded.

J gene: TRBJ2-3
V gene: TRBV2
clone size: .
D gene: .
CDR3 protein: CAIPGVLTDTQYF
CDR3 DNA: TGTGCCATCCCGGGGGTGCTCACAGATACGCAGTATTTT

J gene: TRBJ1-5
V gene: TRBV6-6
clone size: .
D gene: TRBD1
CDR3 protein: CASSTGAGNQPQHF
CDR3 DNA: TGTGCCAGCAGTACAGGGGCTGGCAATCAGCCCCAGCATTTT

J gene: TRBJ1-1
V gene: TRBV6-5
clone size: .
D gene: .
CDR3 protein: CASSLTVNTEAFF
CDR3 DNA: TGTGCCAGCAGTCTAACTGTGAACACTGAAGCTTTCTTT

J gene: TRBJ1-1
V gene: TRBV30
clone size: .
D gene: TRBD1
CDR3 protein: CAWQQGATTEAFF
CDR3 DNA: TGTGCCTGGCAACAGGGGGCGACCACTGAAGCTTTCTTT

J gene: TRBJ1-4
V gene: TRBV5-1
clone size: .
D gene: TRBD1
CDR3 protein: CASSLVGDRSYNEKLFF
CDR3 DNA: TGCGCCAGCAGCTTGGTAGGGGACAGGTCGTATAATGAAAAACTGTTTTTT

J gene: TRBJ2-5
V gene: TRBV2
clone size: .
D gene: .
CDR3 protein: CASSRTGGGETQYF
CDR3 DNA: TGTGCCAGCAGCCGCACAGGGGGAGGGGAGACCCAGTACTTC

J gene: TRBJ1-1
V gene: TRBV4-2
clone size: .
D gene: .
CDR3 protein: CASSQVSRSMNTEAFF
CDR3 DNA: TGTGCCAGCAGCCAAGTCTCCAGGAGCATGAACACTGAAGCTTTCTTT

J gene: TRBJ1-2
V gene: TRBV7-2
clone size: .
D gene: .
CDR3 protein: CASSLASVPGYTF
CDR3 DNA: TGTGCCAGCAGCTTAGCGTCTGTACCGGGCTACACCTTC

J gene: TRBJ1-4
V gene: TRBV27
clone size: .
D gene: .
CDR3 protein: CASSLSGQWEKLFF
CDR3 DNA: TGTGCCAGCAGTTTATCTGGCCAATGGGAAAAACTGTTTTTT

J gene: TRBJ2-7
V gene: TRBV5-4
clone size: .
D gene: .
CDR3 protein: CASSLYLEGYEQYF
CDR3 DNA: TGTGCCAGCAGCTTGTACTTAGAAGGCTACGAGCAGTACTTC

J gene: TRBJ2-7
V gene: TRBV4-3
clone size: .
D gene: .
CDR3 protein: CASSRVKGGSYEQYF
CDR3 DNA: TGCGCCAGCAGCCGCGTAAAGGGCGGTAGCTACGAGCAGTACTTC

J gene: TRBJ2-4
V gene: TRBV5-4
clone size: .
D gene: .
CDR3 protein: CASSLAPHRQRLAKNIQYF
CDR3 DNA: TGTGCCAGCAGCTTGGCCCCGCATCGACAGAGACTAGCCAAAAACATTCAGTACTTC

J gene: TRBJ1-1
V gene: TRBV29-1
clone size: once
D gene: TRBD1
CDR3 protein: CSVEDWDSKAFF
CDR3 DNA: TGCAGCGTTGAAGATTGGGACAGCAAAGCTTTCTTT

J gene: TRBJ2-1
V gene: TRBV4-3
clone size: .
D gene: TRBD2
CDR3 protein: CASSQGPEKRGSYNEQFF
CDR3 DNA: TGCGCCAGCAGCCAAGGCCCCGAGAAGCGGGGCTCCTACAATGAGCAGTTCTTC

J gene: TRBJ1-6
V gene: TRBV7-9
clone size: .
D gene: .
CDR3 protein: CASSYSNSPLHF
CDR3 DNA: TGTGCCAGCAGCTATTCTAATTCACCCCTCCACTTT

J gene: TRBJ1-1
V gene: TRBV19
clone size: .
D gene: .
CDR3 protein: CASSRRQVWDTEAFF
CDR3 DNA: TGTGCCAGTAGTAGACGACAGGTTTGGGACACTGAAGCTTTCTTT

J gene: TRBJ1-2
V gene: TRBV11-3
clone size: .
D gene: .
CDR3 protein: CASSPFSDSYGYTF
CDR3 DNA: TGTGCCAGCAGTCCTTTTTCGGATTCTTATGGCTACACCTTC

J gene: TRBJ2-2
V gene: TRBV2
clone size: .
D gene: .
CDR3 protein: CASSDGGAPTGELFF
CDR3 DNA: TGTGCCAGCAGTGATGGGGGGGCCCCCACCGGGGAGCTGTTTTTT

J gene: TRBJ2-2
V gene: TRBV7-7
clone size: .
D gene: TRBD2
CDR3 protein: CASRLAENTGELFF
CDR3 DNA: TGTGCCAGCCGACTAGCGGAGAACACCGGGGAGCTGTTTTTT

J gene: TRBJ1-3
V gene: TRBV29-1
clone size: .
D gene: .
CDR3 protein: CSLFWCSGNTIYF
CDR3 DNA: TGCAGCCTCTTCTGGTGCTCTGGAAACACCATATATTTT

J gene: TRBJ1-5
V gene: TRBV27
clone size: .
D gene: .
CDR3 protein: CASSWGINQPQHF
CDR3 DNA: TGTGCCAGCAGTTGGGGGATTAATCAGCCCCAGCATTTT

J gene: TRBJ2-3
V gene: TRBV5-1
clone size: .
D gene: TRBD2
CDR3 protein: CASSWTRRGAAGGTDTQYF
CDR3 DNA: TGCGCCAGCAGCTGGACCAGGCGGGGGGCAGCCGGGGGCACAGATACGCAGTATTTT

J gene: TRBJ1-2
V gene: TRBV4-2
clone size: .
D gene: .
CDR3 protein: CASSQRPGTPRAF
CDR3 DNA: TGTGCCAGCAGCCAAAGGCCCGGAACTCCCCGCGCCTTC

J gene: TRBJ2-7
V gene: TRBV7-6
clone size: .
D gene: .
CDR3 protein: CASSSPDGPEQYF
CDR3 DNA: TGTGCCAGCAGCTCTCCCGACGGACCCGAGCAGTACTTC

J gene: TRBJ1-5
V gene: TRBV7-2
clone size: .
D gene: TRBD1
CDR3 protein: CASSLGGQGLYSNQPQHF
CDR3 DNA: TGTGCCAGCAGCCTCGGGGGACAGGGCCTCTATAGCAATCAGCCCCAGCATTTT

J gene: TRBJ2-2
V gene: TRBV7-3
clone size: .
D gene: TRBD2
CDR3 protein: CASTPNGGDNTGELFF
CDR3 DNA: TGTGCCAGCACCCCTAACGGGGGGGACAACACCGGGGAGCTGTTTTTT

J gene: TRBJ2-7
V gene: TRBV11-2
clone size: .
D gene: .
CDR3 protein: CASSPHRREQYF
CDR3 DNA: TGTGCCAGCAGCCCCCACCGTAGGGAGCAGTACTTC

J gene: TRBJ1-4
V gene: TRBV28
clone size: .
D gene: .
CDR3 protein: CASKASRLEKLFF
CDR3 DNA: TGTGCCAGCAAGGCCTCAAGATTAGAAAAACTGTTTTTT

J gene: TRBJ2-1
V gene: TRBV29-1
clone size: once
D gene: TRBD2
CDR3 protein: CSGAGTSYNEQFF
CDR3 DNA: TGCAGCGGTGCCGGGACTAGCTACAATGAGCAGTTCTTC

J gene: TRBJ2-7
V gene: TRBV27
clone size: .
D gene: TRBD2
CDR3 protein: CASYGRTDEQYF
CDR3 DNA: TGTGCCAGCTACGGGAGGACGGATGAGCAGTACTTC

J gene: TRBJ1-2
V gene: TRBV11-2
clone size: .
D gene: TRBD1
CDR3 protein: CASSLTGAGYGYTF
CDR3 DNA: TGTGCCAGCAGCTTGACAGGGGCGGGCTATGGCTACACCTTC

J gene: TRBJ1-6
V gene: TRBV7-3
clone size: .
D gene: .
CDR3 protein: CASSRESRDNSPLHF
CDR3 DNA: TGTGCCAGCAGCCGTGAGAGTAGGGACAATTCACCCCTCCACTTT

J gene: TRBJ2-5
V gene: TRBV30
clone size: .
D gene: TRBD2
CDR3 protein: CAWSVGGTQETQYF
CDR3 DNA: TGTGCCTGGAGTGTGGGGGGGACCCAAGAGACCCAGTACTTC

J gene: TRBJ2-1
V gene: TRBV7-3
clone size: .
D gene: .
CDR3 protein: CASSASGTLYNEQFF
CDR3 DNA: TGTGCCAGCAGCGCCTCAGGGACCCTTTACAATGAGCAGTTCTTC

J gene: TRBJ2-2
V gene: TRBV6-4
clone size: .
D gene: .
CDR3 protein: CASSDFTTGELFF
CDR3 DNA: TGTGCCAGCAGTGACTTTACTACCGGGGAGCTGTTTTTT

J gene: TRBJ1-5
V gene: TRBV28
clone size: .
D gene: .
CDR3 protein: CASRGKFGSTFGQPQHF
CDR3 DNA: TGTGCCAGCAGGGGAAAATTTGGGAGCACCTTTGGTCAGCCCCAGCATTTT

J gene: TRBJ2-7
V gene: TRBV28
clone size: .
D gene: TRBD1
CDR3 protein: CASSVPGQGIEEQYF
CDR3 DNA: TGTGCCAGCAGTGTTCCGGGACAGGGGATCGAAGAGCAGTACTTC

J gene: TRBJ2-5
V gene: TRBV9
clone size: .
D gene: .
CDR3 protein: CASSGRSGVGGTQYF
CDR3 DNA: TGTGCCAGCAGCGGGAGGTCGGGGGTCGGTGGGACCCAGTACTTC

J gene: TRBJ1-6
V gene: TRBV28
clone size: .
D gene: .
CDR3 protein: CASTILAKQYSPLHF
CDR3 DNA: TGTGCCAGCACCATTTTAGCGAAACAGTATTCACCCCTCCACTTT

J gene: TRBJ2-2
V gene: TRBV9
clone size: .
D gene: .
CDR3 protein: CASSAQPKVSTGELFF
CDR3 DNA: TGTGCCAGCAGCGCACAGCCTAAGGTTAGCACCGGGGAGCTGTTTTTT

J gene: TRBJ2-7
V gene: TRBV6-5
clone size: .
D gene: TRBD2
CDR3 protein: CASSLSGGVPYEQYF
CDR3 DNA: TGTGCCAGCAGCCTTAGCGGGGGCGTCCCCTACGAGCAGTACTTC

J gene: TRBJ1-2
V gene: TRBV11-2
clone size: .
D gene: TRBD1
CDR3 protein: CASSLGGTGAFGYTF
CDR3 DNA: TGTGCCAGCAGCTTAGGAGGGACAGGGGCTTTTGGCTACACCTTC